Listed below are T cell receptor beta chains from one sample, sequenced in a study of T cell responses to AZD1222 COVID-19 vaccine. Data came from immunoSEQ multiplex PCR; TCRdb stores just in-frame clones and leaves some out. The sample includes 130,000 or so clones, roughly nine tenths of them seen just once. Sequenced material: peripheral blood, taken on day 0 of AZD1222 vaccination. These TCRs come from an adult in good health. The CDR3 runs from the conserved cysteine through the conserved F or W. The D gene is left open where the match is weak. Some rows mark clone size as missing; the rest say once, few, many or name a class of expanded clone.

>TRBJ1-2|.|TRBV5-6|.
CASSLAVRDPYGYTF
TGTGCCAGCAGCTTGGCAGTCAGGGACCCCTATGGCTACACCTTC
>TRBJ1-2|.|TRBV3-1/TRBV3-2|.
CASSHRDSYGYTF
TGTGCCAGCAGCCACCGCGACAGCTATGGCTACACCTTC
>TRBJ1-2|.|TRBV11-2|.
CASSSWTDPRYGYTF
TGTGCCAGCAGCTCCTGGACGGACCCAAGATATGGCTACACCTTC
>TRBJ2-7|.|TRBV27|.
CASSDAMDEQYF
TGTGCCAGCAGCGATGCCATGGACGAGCAGTACTTC
>TRBJ2-5|TRBD1|TRBV28|.
CASGEPPRQGQETQYF
TGTGCCAGCGGGGAACCCCCGAGACAGGGACAAGAGACCCAGTACTTC
>TRBJ2-2|.|TRBV7-3|.
CASSLLAPTGELFF
TGTGCCAGCAGCTTACTAGCTCCCACCGGGGAGCTGTTTTTT
>TRBJ1-1|TRBD1|TRBV20-1|.
CSADRVTEAFF
TGCAGTGCTGACAGGGTTACTGAAGCTTTCTTT
>TRBJ2-1|.|TRBV3-1/TRBV3-2|.
CASSRRDGDNEQFF
TGTGCCAGCAGCCGCCGGGACGGAGACAATGAGCAGTTCTTC
>TRBJ1-4|.|TRBV21-1|.
CASSHDRGREKLFF
TGTGCCAGCAGCCACGACAGGGGCAGGGAAAAACTGTTTTTT
>TRBJ2-2|.|TRBV9|.
CASSVASTGELFF
TGTGCCAGCAGCGTAGCCAGCACCGGGGAGCTGTTTTTT
>TRBJ1-1|.|TRBV19|once
CASSPRPSQNTEAFF
TGTGCCAGTAGCCCTCGGCCTAGCCAAAACACTGAAGCTTTCTTT
>TRBJ2-7|TRBD1|TRBV28|.
CASRLDRVYEQYF
TGTGCCAGCAGACTAGACAGGGTCTACGAGCAGTACTTC
>TRBJ1-1|.|TRBV29-1|.
CSALGTEAFF
TGCAGCGCCCTGGGCACTGAAGCTTTCTTT
>TRBJ2-7|TRBD1|TRBV28|few
CASSFTGRGQGQYF
TGTGCCAGCAGTTTTACCGGCAGGGGACAGGGGCAGTACTTC
>TRBJ2-5|.|TRBV14|.
CASSRRRTGETQYF
TGTGCCAGCAGCCGCCGACGGACCGGAGAGACCCAGTACTTC
>TRBJ1-4|TRBD1|TRBV7-8|.
CASSLRRLRQGVDEKLFF
TGTGCCAGCAGCCTCCGAAGGTTGCGACAGGGGGTAGATGAAAAACTGTTTTTT
>TRBJ1-2|TRBD1|TRBV27|.
CASSPRQGKVGGYTF
TGTGCCAGCAGTCCTCGACAGGGGAAGGTTGGTGGCTACACCTTC
>TRBJ2-7|.|TRBV6-5|.
CASSRWGAPYEQYF
TGTGCCAGCAGCCGATGGGGGGCTCCCTACGAGCAGTACTTC
>TRBJ2-7|.|TRBV6-5|.
CASRGPVTYEQYF
TGTGCCAGCAGGGGTCCAGTGACCTACGAGCAGTACTTC
>TRBJ1-2|TRBD1|TRBV9|.
CASNQGTASNYGYTF
TGTGCCAGCAACCAGGGGACAGCGAGCAACTATGGCTACACCTTC
>TRBJ2-2|.|TRBV5-6|.
CASSWSVTKSGELFF
TGTGCCAGCAGCTGGAGCGTGACTAAATCCGGGGAGCTGTTTTTT
>TRBJ1-1|TRBD1|TRBV7-2|.
CASSSTGRAEAFF
TGTGCCAGCAGCTCGACAGGGCGCGCTGAAGCTTTCTTT
>TRBJ1-1|.|TRBV10-2|.
CASSEIPTYPRTEAFF
TGCGCCAGCAGTGAAATCCCCACATACCCGAGGACTGAAGCTTTCTTT
>TRBJ1-6|TRBD1|TRBV7-9|.
CASSFSGQGFWPLHF
TGTGCCAGCAGCTTCAGCGGACAGGGGTTTTGGCCCCTCCACTTT
>TRBJ2-3|.|TRBV7-9|once
CASSQLAVSTDTQYF
TGTGCCAGCAGTCAATTAGCGGTTAGCACAGATACGCAGTATTTT
>TRBJ2-1|TRBD2|TRBV5-4|.
CASSTPAGTSGRGSYNEQFF
TGTGCCAGCAGCACCCCTGCCGGGACTAGCGGAAGGGGCTCCTACAATGAGCAGTTCTTC
>TRBJ2-2|TRBD1|TRBV4-1|.
CASSQASGTANTGELFF
TGCGCCAGCAGCCAAGCCTCAGGGACAGCGAACACCGGGGAGCTGTTTTTT
>TRBJ1-2|.|TRBV30|.
CAWSAVLTDYGYTF
TGTGCCTGGAGTGCGGTTCTTACGGACTATGGCTACACCTTC
>TRBJ2-3|.|TRBV18|.
CASSRDSTDTQYF
TGTGCCAGCTCACGGGACTCCACAGATACGCAGTATTTT
>TRBJ1-1|.|TRBV4-1|.
CASSGRAGEMNTEAFF
TGCGCCAGCAGCGGACGTGCGGGCGAGATGAACACTGAAGCTTTCTTT
>TRBJ1-6|TRBD1|TRBV27|few
CASRYQGDNSPLHF
TGTGCCAGCAGGTACCAGGGGGATAATTCACCCCTCCACTTT
>TRBJ2-1|TRBD2|TRBV9|.
CASSAPIERGGGNEQFF
TGTGCCAGCAGCGCCCCAATAGAGCGGGGCGGGGGTAATGAGCAGTTCTTC
>TRBJ1-6|.|TRBV28|once
CASSPLNQNSPLHF
TGTGCCAGCAGTCCACTAAACCAGAATTCACCCCTCCACTTT
>TRBJ2-7|.|TRBV19|.
CASSPPPGSSSYEQYF
TGTGCCAGTAGTCCACCCCCGGGCTCCAGCTCCTACGAGCAGTACTTC
>TRBJ1-4|.|TRBV5-1|.
CASSLGPAGVNEKLFF
TGCGCCAGCAGCTTGGGCCCAGCAGGGGTTAATGAAAAACTGTTTTTT